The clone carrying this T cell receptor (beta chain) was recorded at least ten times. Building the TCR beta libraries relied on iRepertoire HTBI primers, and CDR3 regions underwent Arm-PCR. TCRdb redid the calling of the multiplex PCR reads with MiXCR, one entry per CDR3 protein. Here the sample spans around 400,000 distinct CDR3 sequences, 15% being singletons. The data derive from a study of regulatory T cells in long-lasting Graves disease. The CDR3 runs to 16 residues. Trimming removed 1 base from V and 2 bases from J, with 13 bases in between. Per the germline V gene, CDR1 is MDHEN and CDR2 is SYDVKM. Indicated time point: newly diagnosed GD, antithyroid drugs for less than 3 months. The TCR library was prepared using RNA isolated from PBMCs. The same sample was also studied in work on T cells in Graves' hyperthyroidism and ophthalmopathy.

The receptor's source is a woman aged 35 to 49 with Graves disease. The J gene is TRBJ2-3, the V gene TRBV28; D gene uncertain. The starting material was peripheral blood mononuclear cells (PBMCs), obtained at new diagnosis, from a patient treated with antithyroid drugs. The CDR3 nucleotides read TGTGCCAGCAGTTTATTGTCCTCCGGGCCCACAGATACGCAGTATTTT. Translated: CASSLLSSGPTDTQYF.